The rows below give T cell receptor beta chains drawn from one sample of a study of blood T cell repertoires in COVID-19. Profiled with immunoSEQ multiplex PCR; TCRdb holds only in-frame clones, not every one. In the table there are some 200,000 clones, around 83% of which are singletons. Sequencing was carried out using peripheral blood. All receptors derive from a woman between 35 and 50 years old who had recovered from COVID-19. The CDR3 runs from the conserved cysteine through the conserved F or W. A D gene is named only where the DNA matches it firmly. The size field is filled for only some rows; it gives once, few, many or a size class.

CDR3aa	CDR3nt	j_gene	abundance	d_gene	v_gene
CASSWRGGTSNEQFF	TGTGCCAGCAGCTGGCGCGGGGGGACATCCAATGAGCAGTTCTTC	TRBJ2-1	NA	TRBD2	TRBV7-8
CASSPTENYGYTF	TGTGCCAGCAGCCCGACAGAGAACTATGGCTACACCTTC	TRBJ1-2	NA	NA	TRBV7-8
CASSHRVRYEQYF	TGTGCCAGCAGCCACCGGGTGCGTTACGAGCAGTACTTC	TRBJ2-7	NA	NA	TRBV7-2
CSARSSGGTGELFF	TGCAGCGCGAGGTCCTCGGGGGGCACCGGGGAGCTGTTTTTT	TRBJ2-2	NA	TRBD2	TRBV29-1
CSVLTGGSKGEQYF	TGCAGCGTTCTAACGGGGGGCTCAAAGGGAGAGCAGTACTTC	TRBJ2-7	NA	NA	TRBV29-1
CASSPPGSGKETQYF	TGTGCCAGCTCACCACCCGGTAGCGGGAAAGAGACCCAGTACTTC	TRBJ2-5	NA	TRBD2	TRBV18
CASSSSGVTLDF	TGTGCCAGCAGCTCCTCCGGGGTCACGTTGGACTTC	TRBJ2-7	NA	NA	TRBV28
CASSQGTRRDEQYF	TGTGCCAGCAGCCAGGGGACTAGGCGAGACGAGCAGTACTTC	TRBJ2-7	once	TRBD2	TRBV5-4
CASSVGGDAYGYTF	TGTGCCAGTAGTGTCGGAGGGGACGCCTATGGCTACACCTTC	TRBJ1-2	NA	NA	TRBV19
CASSFGQDGGGYGYTF	TGTGCCAGCAGTTTTGGACAGGACGGGGGGGGCTATGGCTACACCTTC	TRBJ1-2	NA	TRBD1	TRBV9
CASIPRLAGHTDTQYF	TGTGCCAGCATCCCCAGACTAGCGGGGCACACAGATACGCAGTATTTT	TRBJ2-3	few	TRBD2	TRBV27
CASSLGLGEKTQYF	TGTGCCAGCAGCTTGGGACTCGGTGAGAAGACCCAGTACTTC	TRBJ2-5	once	NA	TRBV7-2
CASSLSGSGGASTDTQYF	TGTGCCAGCAGCTTGTCGGGTAGCGGGGGGGCTAGCACAGATACGCAGTATTTT	TRBJ2-3	NA	TRBD2	TRBV5-4
CASSRGWGTLYYTF	TGTGCCAGCAGCCGTGGGTGGGGGACACTATACTACACCTTC	TRBJ1-2	NA	NA	TRBV9
CASSPRDRGNYGYTF	TGTGCCAGCAGCCCAAGGGACAGGGGGAACTATGGCTACACCTTC	TRBJ1-2	NA	TRBD1	TRBV3-1/TRBV3-2
CASSQDQGMTTNEKLFF	TGCGCCAGCAGCCAAGATCAGGGGATGACAACTAATGAAAAACTGTTTTTT	TRBJ1-4	NA	NA	TRBV4-3
CASSVGTAYSNQPQHF	TGTGCCAGCAGCGTAGGGACAGCTTATAGCAATCAGCCCCAGCATTTT	TRBJ1-5	NA	TRBD1	TRBV3-1/TRBV3-2
CASSLAATYNEQFF	TGTGCCAGCAGCTTAGCTGCTACCTACAATGAGCAGTTCTTC	TRBJ2-1	NA	NA	TRBV11-3
CASSPGSGVGETQYF	TGTGCCAGCAGCCCCGGGAGCGGGGTTGGAGAGACCCAGTACTTC	TRBJ2-5	once	TRBD2	TRBV7-2
CASNGKSTGDGYTF	TGTGCCAGCAACGGGAAAAGTACAGGGGATGGCTACACCTTC	TRBJ1-2	once	TRBD1	TRBV11-2
CASSLGQTYSGNTIYF	TGTGCCAGCAGTTTGGGGCAGACTTACTCTGGAAACACCATATATTTT	TRBJ1-3	NA	NA	TRBV28
CASSSRAYEQYF	TGCGCCAGCAGCTCGAGGGCCTACGAGCAGTACTTC	TRBJ2-7	NA	NA	TRBV5-1
CASSPAGAAEAFF	TGTGCCAGCAGTCCGGCAGGGGCGGCTGAAGCTTTCTTT	TRBJ1-1	NA	NA	TRBV27
CASARQGINYGYTF	TGTGCCAGCGCTAGACAGGGCATAAACTATGGCTACACCTTC	TRBJ1-2	once	TRBD1	TRBV27
CASSYSTGIGYTF	TGTGCCAGCAGTTACTCGACAGGTATCGGCTACACCTTC	TRBJ1-2	NA	NA	TRBV6-2/TRBV6-3
CAIRVSNNQPQHF	TGTGCCATCCGGGTCAGCAACAATCAGCCCCAGCATTTT	TRBJ1-5	NA	NA	TRBV10-3
CASTPGQADNEKLFF	TGTGCCAGTACCCCTGGACAGGCGGATAATGAAAAACTGTTTTTT	TRBJ1-4	NA	TRBD1	TRBV19
CASSPRSGEGFTGELFF	TGTGCCAGCAGCCCCCGGTCGGGGGAAGGATTCACCGGGGAGCTGTTTTTT	TRBJ2-2	NA	NA	TRBV7-9
CASSPLGDRDNSPLHF	TGCGCCAGCTCCCCACTTGGGGACAGGGATAATTCACCCCTCCACTTT	TRBJ1-6	NA	TRBD1	TRBV4-1
CASSQTIRAGELFF	TGTGCCAGTAGTCAGACTATAAGGGCCGGGGAGCTGTTTTTT	TRBJ2-2	NA	NA	TRBV19
CAITPSGGASYEQYF	TGTGCCATCACTCCGAGCGGGGGCGCTTCCTACGAGCAGTACTTC	TRBJ2-7	NA	TRBD2	TRBV10-3
CASSLEDGYTF	TGTGCCAGCAGTTTGGAGGATGGCTACACCTTC	TRBJ1-2	NA	NA	TRBV12-3/TRBV12-4
CASSYDGQGNGYTF	TGTGCCAGCAGTTACGACGGACAGGGGAATGGCTACACCTTC	TRBJ1-2	NA	TRBD1	TRBV6-2/TRBV6-3
CASSPQGASTEAFF	TGTGCCAGCAGCCCACAGGGGGCGAGCACTGAAGCTTTCTTT	TRBJ1-1	NA	TRBD1	TRBV7-3
CASRQGSLVEQYF	TGTGCCAGCAGACAGGGGTCCCTAGTCGAGCAGTACTTC	TRBJ2-7	NA	TRBD1	TRBV6-5
CASSRQGERRAETQYF	TGTGCCAGCAGTCGACAGGGGGAGAGACGTGCAGAGACCCAGTACTTC	TRBJ2-5	NA	TRBD1	TRBV27
CASRLDNEDTEAFF	TGTGCCAGTAGATTGGACAACGAGGACACTGAAGCTTTCTTT	TRBJ1-1	NA	NA	TRBV19